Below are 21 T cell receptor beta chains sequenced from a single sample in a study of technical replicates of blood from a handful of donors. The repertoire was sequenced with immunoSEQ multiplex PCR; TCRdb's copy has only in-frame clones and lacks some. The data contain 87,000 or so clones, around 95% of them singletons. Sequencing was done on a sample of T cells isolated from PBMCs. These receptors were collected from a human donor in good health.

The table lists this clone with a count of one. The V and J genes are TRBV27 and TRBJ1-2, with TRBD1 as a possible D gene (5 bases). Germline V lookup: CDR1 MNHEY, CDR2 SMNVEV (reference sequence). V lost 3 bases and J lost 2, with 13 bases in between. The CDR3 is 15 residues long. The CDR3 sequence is CASSFKAQANYGYTF. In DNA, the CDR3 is TGTGCCAGCAGTTTTAAGGCACAGGCCAACTATGGCTACACCTTC.

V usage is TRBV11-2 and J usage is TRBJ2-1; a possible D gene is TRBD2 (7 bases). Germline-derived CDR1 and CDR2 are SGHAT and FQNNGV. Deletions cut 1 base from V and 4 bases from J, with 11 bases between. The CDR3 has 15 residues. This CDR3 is CASSLAGGLYNEQFF. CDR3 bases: TGTGCCAGCAGCTTAGCCGGGGGGCTATACAATGAGCAGTTCTTC.

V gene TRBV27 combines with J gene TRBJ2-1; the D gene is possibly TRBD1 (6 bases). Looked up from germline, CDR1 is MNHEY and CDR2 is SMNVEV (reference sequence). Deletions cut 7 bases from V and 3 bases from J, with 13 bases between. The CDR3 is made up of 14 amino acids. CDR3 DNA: TGTGCCAGCACGACAGGTAGGGGCTACAATGAGCAGTTCTTC. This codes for CASTTGRGYNEQFF.

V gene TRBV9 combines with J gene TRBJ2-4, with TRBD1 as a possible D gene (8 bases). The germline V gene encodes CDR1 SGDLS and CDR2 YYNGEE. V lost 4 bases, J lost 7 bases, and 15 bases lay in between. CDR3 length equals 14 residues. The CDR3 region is CASSSGQGGNIQYF. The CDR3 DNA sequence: TGTGCCAGCAGCTCCGGACAGGGAGGGAACATTCAGTACTTC.

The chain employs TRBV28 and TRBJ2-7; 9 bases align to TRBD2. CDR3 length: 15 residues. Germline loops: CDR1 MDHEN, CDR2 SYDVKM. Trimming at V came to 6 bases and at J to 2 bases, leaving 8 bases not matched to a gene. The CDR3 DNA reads TGTGCCAGCAGCTTTAGCGGGAGCCTCCCCTACGAGCAGTACTTC. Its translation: CASSFSGSLPYEQYF.

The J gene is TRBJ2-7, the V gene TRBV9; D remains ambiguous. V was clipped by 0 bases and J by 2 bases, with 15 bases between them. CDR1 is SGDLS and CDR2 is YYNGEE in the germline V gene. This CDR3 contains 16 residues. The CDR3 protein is CASSVGNSLLTYEQYF. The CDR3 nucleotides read TGTGCCAGCAGCGTAGGCAACAGCCTCTTGACCTACGAGCAGTACTTC.

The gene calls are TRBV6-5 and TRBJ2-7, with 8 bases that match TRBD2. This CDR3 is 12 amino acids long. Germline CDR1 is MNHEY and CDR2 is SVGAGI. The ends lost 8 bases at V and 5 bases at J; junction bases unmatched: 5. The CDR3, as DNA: TGTGCCAGCGGTAGCGGGGAGAACGAGCAGTACTTC. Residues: CASGSGENEQYF.

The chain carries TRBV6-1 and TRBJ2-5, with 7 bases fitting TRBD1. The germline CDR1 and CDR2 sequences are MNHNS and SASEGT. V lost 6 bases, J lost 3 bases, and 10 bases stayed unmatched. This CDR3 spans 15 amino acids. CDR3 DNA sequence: TGTGCCAGCAGCATCATGACCGGGACAGAAGAGACCCAGTACTTC. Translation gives CASSIMTGTEETQYF.

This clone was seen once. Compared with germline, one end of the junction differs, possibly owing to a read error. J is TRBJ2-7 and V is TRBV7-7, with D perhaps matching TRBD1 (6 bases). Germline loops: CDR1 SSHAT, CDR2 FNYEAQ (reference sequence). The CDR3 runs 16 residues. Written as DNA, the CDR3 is TGTGCTAGCAGCCCCGAGGCACAGGGAATTAGACACGAGCAGTACTTC. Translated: CASSPEAQGIRHEQYF. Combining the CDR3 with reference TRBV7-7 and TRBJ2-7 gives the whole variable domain GAGVSQSPRYKVTKRGQDVTLRCDPISSHATLYWYQQALGQGPEFLTYFNYEAQPDKSGLPSDRFSAERPEGSISTLTIQRTEQRDSAMYRCASSPEAQGIRHEQYFGPGTRLTVT.

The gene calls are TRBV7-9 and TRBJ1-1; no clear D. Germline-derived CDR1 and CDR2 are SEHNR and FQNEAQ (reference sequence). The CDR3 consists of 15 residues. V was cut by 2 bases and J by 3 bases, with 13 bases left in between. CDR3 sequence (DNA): TGTGCCAGCAGCTTACAGTATGAACCGCACACTGAAGCTTTCTTT. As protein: CASSLQYEPHTEAFF.

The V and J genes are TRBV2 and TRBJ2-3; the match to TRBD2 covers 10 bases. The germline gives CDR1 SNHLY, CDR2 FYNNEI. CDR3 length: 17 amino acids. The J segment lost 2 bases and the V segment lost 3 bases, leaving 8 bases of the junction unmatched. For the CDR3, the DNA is TGTGCCAGCAGTGATGGTAGCGGGAGGCTCTACACAGATACGCAGTATTTT. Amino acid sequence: CASSDGSGRLYTDTQYF.

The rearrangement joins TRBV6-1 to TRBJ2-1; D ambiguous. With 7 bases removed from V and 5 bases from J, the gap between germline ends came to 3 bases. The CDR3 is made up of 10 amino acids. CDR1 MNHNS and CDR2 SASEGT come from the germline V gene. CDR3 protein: CASINNEQFF. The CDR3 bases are TGTGCCAGCATAAACAATGAGCAGTTCTTC.

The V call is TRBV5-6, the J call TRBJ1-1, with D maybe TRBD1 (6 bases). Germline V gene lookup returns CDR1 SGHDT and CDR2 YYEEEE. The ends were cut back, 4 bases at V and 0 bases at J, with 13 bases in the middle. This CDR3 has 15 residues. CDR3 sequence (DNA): TGTGCCAGCAGCAGGGGGTGGTTCATGAACACTGAAGCTTTCTTT. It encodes CASSRGWFMNTEAFF.

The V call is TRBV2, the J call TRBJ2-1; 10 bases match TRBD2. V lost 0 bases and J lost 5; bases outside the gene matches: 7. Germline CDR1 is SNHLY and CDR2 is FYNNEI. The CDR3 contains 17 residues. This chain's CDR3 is CASSEASRLAGDNEQFF. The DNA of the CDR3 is TGTGCCAGCAGTGAAGCATCTAGGCTAGCGGGAGACAATGAGCAGTTCTTC.

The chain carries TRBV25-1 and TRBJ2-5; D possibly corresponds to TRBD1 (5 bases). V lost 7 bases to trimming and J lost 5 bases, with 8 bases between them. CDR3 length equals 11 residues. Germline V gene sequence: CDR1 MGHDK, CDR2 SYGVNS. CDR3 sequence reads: CASNRGETQYF. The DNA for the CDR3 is TGTGCCAGCAATAGGGGCGAGACCCAGTACTTC.

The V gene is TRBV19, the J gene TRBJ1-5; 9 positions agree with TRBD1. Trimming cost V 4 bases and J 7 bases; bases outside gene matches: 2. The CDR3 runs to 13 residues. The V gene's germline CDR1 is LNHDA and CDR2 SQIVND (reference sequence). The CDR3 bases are TGTGCCAGTAGTAGGGACAGGGACCAGCCCCAGCATTTT. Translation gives CASSRDRDQPQHF.

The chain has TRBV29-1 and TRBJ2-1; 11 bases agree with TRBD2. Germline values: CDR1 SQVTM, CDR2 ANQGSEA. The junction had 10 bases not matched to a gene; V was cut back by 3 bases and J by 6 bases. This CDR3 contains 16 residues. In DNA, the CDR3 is TGCAGCGTTGACACCCATAATAGCGGGAGGGCCAATGAGCAGTTCTTC. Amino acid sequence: CSVDTHNSGRANEQFF.

Written as DNA, the CDR3 is TGTGCCAGCAGCGTAGAGGGGAGGGCCTCTTTCAATGAGCAGTTCTTC. It is translated as CASSVEGRASFNEQFF. V is TRBV9 and J is TRBJ2-1; 7 positions agree with TRBD2. V shed 0 bases and J 6 bases; nucleotides not matched to a gene: 9. Germline V CDR1 and CDR2: SGDLS, YYNGEE. This CDR3 is 16 amino acids long.

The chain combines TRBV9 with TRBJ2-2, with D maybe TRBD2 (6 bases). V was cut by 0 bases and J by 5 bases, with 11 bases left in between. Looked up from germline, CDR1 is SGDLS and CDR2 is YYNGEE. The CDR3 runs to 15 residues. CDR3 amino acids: CASSVAGLGTGELFF. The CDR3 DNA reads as TGTGCCAGCAGCGTAGCGGGACTGGGTACCGGGGAGCTGTTTTTT.

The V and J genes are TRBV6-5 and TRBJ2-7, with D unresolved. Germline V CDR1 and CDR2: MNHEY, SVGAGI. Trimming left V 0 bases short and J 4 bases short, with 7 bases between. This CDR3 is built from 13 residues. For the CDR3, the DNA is TGTGCCAGCAGTTACTCGGGCCAATACGAGCAGTACTTC. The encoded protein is CASSYSGQYEQYF.

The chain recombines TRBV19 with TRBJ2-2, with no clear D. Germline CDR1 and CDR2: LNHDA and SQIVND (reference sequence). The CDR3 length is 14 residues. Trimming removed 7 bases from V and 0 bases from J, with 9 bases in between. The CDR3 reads CASIEQTNTGELFF. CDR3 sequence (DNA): TGTGCCAGTATAGAGCAAACGAACACCGGGGAGCTGTTTTTT.